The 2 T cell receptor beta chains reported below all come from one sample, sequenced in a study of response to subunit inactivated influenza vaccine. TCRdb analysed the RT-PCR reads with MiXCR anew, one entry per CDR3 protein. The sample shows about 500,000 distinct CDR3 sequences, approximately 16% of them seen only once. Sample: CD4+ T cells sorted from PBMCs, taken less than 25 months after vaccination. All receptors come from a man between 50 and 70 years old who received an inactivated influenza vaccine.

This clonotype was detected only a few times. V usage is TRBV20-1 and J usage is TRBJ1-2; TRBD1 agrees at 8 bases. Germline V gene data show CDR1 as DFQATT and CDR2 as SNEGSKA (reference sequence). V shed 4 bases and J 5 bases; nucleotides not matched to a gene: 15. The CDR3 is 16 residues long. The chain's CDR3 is CSAKPRAGQGGYGYTF. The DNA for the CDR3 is TGCAGTGCTAAACCTCGGGCCGGACAGGGAGGTTATGGCTACACCTTC.

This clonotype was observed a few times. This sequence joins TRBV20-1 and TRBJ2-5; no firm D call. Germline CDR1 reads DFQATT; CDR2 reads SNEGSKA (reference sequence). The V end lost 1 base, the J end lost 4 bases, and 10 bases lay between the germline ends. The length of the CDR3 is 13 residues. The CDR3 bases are TGCAGTGCTAGAGTACGCGTGTCAGAGACCCAGTACTTC. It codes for CSARVRVSETQYF.